This is a list of T cell receptor beta chains from one sample in a study of a mutant IDH1 vaccine in newly diagnosed glioma. Profiled with immunoSEQ multiplex PCR; TCRdb holds only in-frame clones, not every one. Here the sample spans around 89,000 clones, 83% being singletons. Sequenced material: PBMCs, taken from a glioma patient treated with radiotherapy, temozolomide or both. These receptors were obtained from a woman aged 45-59 years with glioma. Both conserved end residues are trimmed from each CDR3.

TRBV9	TRBJ1-2	ASSAGRIYGYT
TRBV6-5	TRBJ1-1	ASSYRITPNTEAF
TRBV30	TRBJ1-5	AWSVAGGGNQPQH
TRBV7-2	TRBJ2-7	ASSIRGEQY
TRBV5-1	TRBJ2-1	ASSSLASDSYNEQF
TRBV5-1	TRBJ2-7	ASSPRRGHEQY
TRBV5-1	TRBJ1-1	ASSLRAMNTEAF
TRBV7-9	TRBJ1-2	ASSLALTEGYT
TRBV27	TRBJ2-3	AIGHNKRDTQY
TRBV7-2	TRBJ1-6	ASSLGQGLVSPLH
TRBV6-5	TRBJ1-6	ASSREGLRSPLH
TRBV7-9	TRBJ1-3	ASRWSSGNTIY
TRBV28	TRBJ1-6	ASSFRTGGKSPLH
TRBV19	TRBJ1-2	ASSQQGLSYGYT
TRBV5-4	TRBJ2-5	ASRNGAFQETQY
TRBV2	TRBJ2-1	ASSLDPASSYNEQF
TRBV5-8	TRBJ1-5	ASSLVGLGQPQH
TRBV25-1	TRBJ2-5	ASSVETGMAQY
TRBV5-1	TRBJ1-1	ASSPGALNTEAF
TRBV6-1	TRBJ1-4	ASTLRALGEEKLF
TRBV7-7	TRBJ1-2	ATPTANYGYT
TRBV5-6	TRBJ1-4	ASSLRASTNEKLF
TRBV2	TRBJ1-1	ASSQGVNTEAF
TRBV30	TRBJ2-5	AWSLGTSGGQETQY
TRBV5-1	TRBJ2-5	ASSPLAGGPGETQY